This T cell receptor (beta chain) stems from a study of blood T cell repertoires in COVID-19. Looking at the study overall: Acute and convalescent COVID-19 samples came from the United States, Italy and Spain. T cells, B-cell-depleted T cells, or PBMCs supplied cDNA or gDNA.

Per the original methods: Reference gene primer amplification yielded estimated nucleated cell counts. Data came from immunoSEQ multiplex PCR; TCRdb stores just in-frame clones and leaves some out. That table is the source of V, J and clone size, and D and trimming were worked out from the DNA. Among about 87,000 clones listed, around 86% were seen once. Comments on this clone: The germline gene is not matched at one end of the junction; a read error may be the cause.

CDR1 SEHNR and CDR2 FQNEAQ come from the germline V gene (reference sequence). The CDR3 extends over 14 amino acids. The V call is TRBV7-9, the J call TRBJ1-4, with a weak D call TRBD1 (6 bases). The receptor was derived from a woman in her 70s with acute or convalescent COVID-19. The sequencing sample was made of peripheral blood. CDR3 bases: TGTGCCAGCAGCTTGGGGCAGGGGAATGGAAAACTGTTTTTT. This sequence encodes CASSLGQGNGKLFF.